Following are 20 T cell receptor beta chains from one sample sequenced in a study of T cell repertoires in cytomegalovirus infection. MiXCR was run by TCRdb on the reads, yielding one entry per CDR3 protein. The table includes about 740,000 distinct CDR3 sequences, roughly a third detected once. These receptors' antigens are unknown. The material was cultured PBMCs, obtained from culture after CMV antigen stimulation. The receptors originated from a human donor in good health (CMV status not recorded). Some clones in this sample may be carry-over from other donors' samples.

CDR3 in DNA: TGTGCCAGCAGCTTAGTTAGTGTGTACACTGAAGCTTTCTTT. Protein sequence: CASSLVSVYTEAFF. The gene calls are TRBV7-4 and TRBJ1-1; no reliable D call. Germline-derived CDR1 and CDR2 are SGHVT and SQSDAQ. This CDR3 spans 14 amino acids. Trimming stripped 1 base from V and 3 bases from J, with 9 bases between.

The rearrangement joins TRBV20-1 to TRBJ2-5, with 14 bases lining up with TRBD2. Germline assignment: CDR1 DFQATT and CDR2 SNEGSKA (reference sequence). The J segment lost 5 bases and the V segment lost 6 bases, leaving 11 bases of the junction unmatched. The CDR3 loop spans 16 amino acids. The CDR3 coding sequence is TGCAGTGCAGAACTCTCGACTAGCGGGAGGGTGGAGACCCAGTACTTC. Protein: CSAELSTSGRVETQYF.

CDR3 sequence (DNA): TGTGCCAGCAGCAGGGGGCGAGGAGAGACCCAGTACTTC. It is translated as CASSRGRGETQYF. The rearrangement joins TRBV12-3 or TRBV12-4 to TRBJ2-5; TRBD1 matches 8 bases. CDR3 length equals 13 residues. Losses at the gene ends were 6 bases for V and 4 bases for J; bases not matched to a gene: 4.

This chain joins TRBV12-3 or TRBV12-4 and TRBJ2-1; D could derive from TRBD1 or TRBD2 (5 bases each). The ends were cut back, 8 bases at V and 2 bases at J, with 16 bases in the middle. The CDR3 has 15 residues. In nucleotides, the CDR3 is TGTGCCAGCTTAATTGGGACCCTTGCCTACAATGAGCAGTTCTTC. It is translated as CASLIGTLAYNEQFF.

In its sample, this clonotype was seen many times. This chain connects TRBV7-2 to TRBJ2-1; either TRBD1 or TRBD2 may fit D (6 bases each). Trimming pared 2 bases from V and 4 bases from J, leaving 24 bases between. Germline V CDR1 and CDR2: SGHTA, FQGNSA. This CDR3 region has 19 residues. The DNA of the CDR3 is TGTGCCAGCAGCTTATTAGGGGACAAGAGCAGGAGGGCGTACAATGAGCAGTTCTTC. It yields the protein CASSLLGDKSRRAYNEQFF.

In its sample, this clonotype was seen many times. The chain couples TRBV7-2 to TRBJ2-5, with D unclear. With 5 bases removed from V and 5 bases from J, the gap between germline ends came to 9 bases. CDR3 size: 12 residues. Germline V gene sequence: CDR1 SGHTA, CDR2 FQGNSA. CDR3 protein: CASSAPSETQYF. CDR3 nucleotide sequence: TGTGCCAGCAGCGCCCCGTCGGAGACCCAGTACTTC. The variable domain in full, completed from reference TRBV7-2 and TRBJ2-5, reads GAGVSQSPSNKVTEKGKDVELRCDPISGHTALYWYRQSLGQGLEFLIYFQGNSAPDKSGLPSDRFSAERTGGSVSTLTIQRTQQEDSAVYLCASSAPSETQYFGPGTRLLVL.

This rearrangement joins TRBV9 to TRBJ2-2; 8 bases map to TRBD1. The CDR3 is made up of 18 amino acids. Germline CDR1 is SGDLS and CDR2 is YYNGEE. The trim removed 3 bases at V and 1 base at J, leaving 11 bases unmatched. CDR3 residues: CASSATPFGTGNTGELFF. CDR3 in DNA: TGTGCCAGCAGCGCCACACCCTTCGGGACAGGGAACACCGGGGAGCTGTTTTTT. The whole variable domain, remainder taken from reference TRBV9 and TRBJ2-2, is DSGVTQTPKHLITATGQRVTLRCSPRSGDLSVYWYQQSLDQGLQFLIQYYNGEERAKGNILERFSAQQFPDLHSELNLSSLELGDSALYFCASSATPFGTGNTGELFFGEGSRLTVL.

The sample holds a few counts of this clonotype. The chain has TRBV11-2 and TRBJ1-1, with D uncertain. The CDR3 contains 14 residues. Germline V CDR1 and CDR2: SGHAT, FQNNGV. Trimming cost V 7 bases and J 0 bases, with 12 bases left between them. The chain's CDR3 is CASMERYMNTEAFF. The DNA of the CDR3 is TGTGCCAGCATGGAGAGATACATGAACACTGAAGCTTTCTTT. Full variable domain (outside the CDR3, taken from reference TRBV11-2 and TRBJ1-1): EAGVAQSPRYKIIEKRQSVAFWCNPISGHATLYWYQQILGQGPKLLIQFQNNGVVDDSQLPKDRFSAERLKGVDSTLKIQPAKLEDSAVYLCASMERYMNTEAFFGQGTRLTVV.

The rearrangement links TRBV6-5 to TRBJ2-3; unclear D gene. The CDR3 runs to 12 residues. Germline CDR1 is MNHEY and CDR2 is SVGAGI. Trimming removed 8 bases at V and 1 base at J, with 7 bases between. The CDR3 loop is CASRSGTDTQYF. The CDR3 bases are TGTGCCAGCCGTTCTGGCACAGATACGCAGTATTTT.

This clonotype was recorded a few times. The rearrangement joins TRBV19 to TRBJ2-3; D perhaps matches TRBD1 (5 bases). The V gene's germline CDR1 is LNHDA and CDR2 SQIVND (reference sequence). This CDR3 has 16 amino acids. Trimming shortened V by 6 bases and J by 6 bases, and 22 bases separated the two germline ends. The CDR3 here is CASSSPPGMTRDTQYF. The CDR3 DNA is TGTGCCAGTAGCTCCCCGCCAGGGATGACTCGGGATACGCAGTATTTT.

The genes are TRBV12-3 or TRBV12-4 and TRBJ1-5; TRBD1 matches 8 bases. CDR3 length: 17 residues. Trimming cost V 7 bases and J 4 bases; bases outside gene matches: 15. In DNA, the CDR3 is TGTGCCAGCACCCGGCGGGGGACAGGTGGACCTAATCAGCCCCAGCATTTT. It yields the protein CASTRRGTGGPNQPQHF.

This clonotype has only a few counts. The chain employs TRBV2 and TRBJ2-5; D is perhaps TRBD2 (6 bases). The germline V and J ends were trimmed by 10 bases and 2 bases, with 14 bases remaining between them. The CDR3 is 13 amino acids. Germline V lookup: CDR1 SNHLY, CDR2 FYNNEI. The CDR3 region is CAIHRLVQETQYF. The DNA of the CDR3 is TGTGCCATTCATCGACTAGTACAAGAGACCCAGTACTTC. The whole variable domain, remainder taken from reference TRBV2 and TRBJ2-5, is EPEVTQTPSHQVTQMGQEVILRCVPISNHLYFYWYRQILGQKVEFLVSFYNNEISEKSEIFDDQFSVERPDGSNFTLKIRSTKLEDSAMYFCAIHRLVQETQYFGPGTRLLVL.

The chain carries TRBV7-9 and TRBJ2-1; 8 bases are a match to TRBD2. This CDR3 comprises 15 residues. V was clipped by 5 bases and J by 6 bases; unmatched bases: 9. The germline V gene has CDR1 SEHNR and CDR2 FQNEAQ (reference sequence). The CDR3 protein is CASSLLGGGPNEQFF. CDR3 nucleotide sequence: TGTGCCAGCAGCCTTTTGGGCGGGGGGCCCAATGAGCAGTTCTTC.

This clonotype was observed many times. This chain connects TRBV7-2 to TRBJ2-3; 8 nucleotides align to TRBD2. The CDR3 extends over 16 amino acids. V lost 2 bases, J lost 4 bases, and 8 bases stayed unmatched. Per germline, CDR1 SGHTA and CDR2 FQGNSA. The CDR3 nucleotides read TGTGCCAGCAGCTTATGGGTGAGCGGGGGTGCAGATACGCAGTATTTT. It specifies CASSLWVSGGADTQYF.

The chain joins TRBV29-1 to TRBJ2-7, with 8 bases matching TRBD1. The V gene end was trimmed by 2 bases and the J gene end by 0 bases; junction bases not matched to a gene: 6. The V gene's germline CDR1 is SQVTM and CDR2 ANQGSEA. This CDR3 is 15 amino acids long. The CDR3 region has the DNA TGCAGCGTTGAACACCCGGGACAGGCCTCCTACGAGCAGTACTTC. This sequence encodes CSVEHPGQASYEQYF.

J is TRBJ1-4 and V is TRBV4-1, with D perhaps TRBD1 (5 bases). The CDR3 covers 16 residues. Germline CDR1 MGHRA, CDR2 YSYEKL. Trimming shortened V by 0 bases and J by 6 bases, and 14 bases separated the two germline ends. CDR3 nucleotides: TGCGCCAGCAGCCAAGATATGGGGCAGGGTGATGAAAAACTGTTTTTT. Translating it yields CASSQDMGQGDEKLFF.

Comments on this clonotype: With a much larger clone just one base away, this may be a read error. V and J are TRBV11-1 and TRBJ2-7; no clear D. The length of the CDR3 is 15 residues. V lost 2 bases and J lost 6, with 17 bases in between. The germline CDR1 and CDR2 sequences are SGHAT and FQDESV (reference sequence). CDR3: CASSLLSYPGGEQYF. For the CDR3, the DNA is TGTGCCAGCAGCTTACTTTCATACCCAGGCGGCGAGCAGTACTTC. Looking up the rest from reference TRBV11-1 and TRBJ2-7 gives the full variable domain: EAEVAQSPRYKITEKSQAVAFWCDPISGHATLYWYRQILGQGPELLVQFQDESVVDDSQLPKDRFSAERLKGVDSTLKIQPAELGDSAMYLCASSLLSYPGGEQYFGPGTRLTVT.

The CDR3 spells CASSSGTLSSYNSPLHF. CDR3 bases: TGTGCCAGCAGCTCTGGGACCTTAAGCTCCTATAATTCACCCCTCCACTTT. The V call is TRBV7-6, the J call TRBJ1-6, with TRBD1 as a possible D gene (5 bases). This CDR3 region has 17 residues. CDR1 and CDR2 (germline): SGHVS, FNYEAQ. V was trimmed by 4 bases and J by 0 bases, leaving 13 bases between them.

The J gene is TRBJ1-2, the V gene TRBV19; D not resolved. The length of the CDR3 is 15 residues. V dropped 1 base and J dropped 4 bases, with 13 bases sitting between them. CDR1 and CDR2 (germline): LNHDA, SQIVND (reference sequence). In DNA, the CDR3 is TGTGCCAGTAGTATAGTCGGGTCGAACTCCTATGGCTACACCTTC. It yields the protein CASSIVGSNSYGYTF.

The chain employs TRBV5-4 and TRBJ1-1, with a possible D match to TRBD1 (6 bases). Trimming took 6 bases from V and 0 from J, leaving 21 bases between them. The CDR3 totals 17 residues. Germline V gene data show CDR1 as SGHNT and CDR2 as YYREEE (reference sequence). The CDR3 region has the DNA TGTGCCAGCACCCCGGGGGGGGGGGCGGCCCTGAACACTGAAGCTTTCTTT. This codes for CASTPGGGAALNTEAFF.